This T cell receptor beta chain was sequenced during a study of graft-versus-host responses after intestinal transplantation. Study background: Multivisceral, liver-intestinal, or isolated intestinal transplants were given to recipients. Every recipient had anti-thymocyte globulin induction and two to three years of tacrolimus plus steroids.

Assay: immunoSEQ multiplex PCR; the TCRdb copy retains only in-frame clones and omits some. The table includes 20,000 to 25,000 clones, almost 95% detected once. Regarding this clone: Its specificity is not known.

Whole-study findings and limits: Peak levels of circulating GvH clones tracked with early post-transplant HvG declines. Patients with graft-donor T cell macrochimerism had high graft-versus-host to host-versus-graft clonal ratios in allografts.

Germline V gives CDR1 MNHEY, CDR2 SMNVEV (reference sequence). Trimming took 8 bases from V and 6 from J, leaving 8 bases between them. This CDR3 contains 11 residues. The clonotype comes from a human patient who received an intestinal transplant, so some T cells may come from the graft donor. This chain connects TRBV27 to TRBJ2-1; D unresolved. The sample consisted of PBMCs, taken about 260 days after intestinal transplant. The CDR3 DNA follows: TGTGCCAGCGGGCTTCCCAATGAGCAGTTCTTC. Its protein product is CASGLPNEQFF.